The 6 T cell receptor beta chains reported below all come from one sample, sequenced in a study of T cell clonality in common variable immunodeficiency. Study results and caveats: In common variable immunodeficiency, TCR beta chains reportedly carried fewer deletions and N-nucleotide insertions.

For these TCRs, the target antigens are not known. Profiled with immunoSEQ multiplex PCR; TCRdb holds only in-frame clones, not every one. This repertoire holds some 14,000 clones, and none appear only once. The sample consisted of peripheral blood mononuclear cells. The origin of the receptors is a human donor with common variable immunodeficiency.

This clone occurred a few times. CDR3 sequence: CASSLGTGFDQPQHF. Partial CDR3 DNA: TGTGCCAGTAGTCTAGGGACAGGGTTCGATCAGCCC. The gene calls are TRBV19 and TRBJ1-5; 9 bases match TRBD1. The CDR3 extends 3 residues past the end of the read, so its final part is completed from the germline J gene. The CDR3 loop spans 15 amino acids. The V gene end was trimmed by 5 bases and the J gene end by 5 bases; junction bases not matched to a gene: 7. In germline, CDR1 is LNHDA, CDR2 SQIVND (reference sequence).

This clone was counted a few times. The observed sequence ends 3 residues before the CDR3 terminus, with the missing tail filled in from the germline J gene. This chain links TRBV6-1 with TRBJ2-5, with D possibly matching TRBD2 (5 bases). This CDR3 has 14 residues. Germline V gene sequence: CDR1 MNHNS, CDR2 SASEGT. Trimming pared 4 bases from V and 1 base from J, leaving 10 bases between. CDR3 region: CASSVSGIQETQYF. The DNA read from the CDR3 is TGTGCCAGCAGTGTATCGGGGATCCAAGAGACC.

This clone was seen only a few times. The read ends 3 residues shy of where the CDR3 ends; the end is completed using the germline J gene. The chain carries TRBV30 and TRBJ2-3; 7 bases fit TRBD1. J lost 4 bases, V lost 0 bases, and 4 bases had no gene match. The germline V gene has CDR1 GTSNPN and CDR2 SVGIG (reference sequence). CDR3 length: 14 amino acids. The CDR3 region is CAWSVQGGSDTQYF. CDR3 bases read: TGTGCCTGGAGTGTTCAAGGGGGCTCAGATACG.

This clone was recorded many times. The read gets to within 3 residues of the CDR3 end, and the germline J gene fills in the rest. The rearrangement uses TRBV20-1 and TRBJ1-2; 8 bases fit TRBD1. Germline trimming cut 3 bases from V and 0 bases from J; bases unmatched to any gene: 3. The CDR3 spans 14 residues. CDR1 is DFQATT and CDR2 is SNEGSKA in the germline V gene (reference sequence). The CDR3 loop is CSASGQGSNYGYTF. The CDR3 bases that were read are TGCAGTGCTAGTGGACAGGGATCTAACTATGGC.

About this clone itself: The read falls 3 residues short of the CDR3 end, and the missing part is taken from the germline J gene. V and J are TRBV7-3 and TRBJ1-2, with 8 bases matching TRBD1. Germline CDR1 SGHTA, CDR2 FQGTGA. After removal of 5 bases from V and 4 bases from J, the junction contained 3 bases not matched to a gene. The CDR3 consists of 13 residues. CDR3 sequence: CASSAGQGYGYTF. The sequenced part of the CDR3 DNA is TGTGCCAGCAGCGCCGGACAGGGCTATGGC.

This clone was counted only a few times. The sequenced fragment ends 3 residues before the CDR3 boundary, so the rest is inferred from the germline J gene. This sequence joins TRBV18 and TRBJ2-7, with 14 positions matching TRBD2. The CDR3 loop spans 16 amino acids. V gave up 3 bases and J gave up 5 bases; unmatched junction bases: 6. Germline V gene sequence: CDR1 KGHSH, CDR2 LQKENI. The DNA read from the CDR3 is TGTGCCAGCTCACCGCAACCGGGACTAGCGGGAGACGAG. It specifies CASSPQPGLAGDE. The entire CDR3 is CASSPQPGLAGDEQYF.